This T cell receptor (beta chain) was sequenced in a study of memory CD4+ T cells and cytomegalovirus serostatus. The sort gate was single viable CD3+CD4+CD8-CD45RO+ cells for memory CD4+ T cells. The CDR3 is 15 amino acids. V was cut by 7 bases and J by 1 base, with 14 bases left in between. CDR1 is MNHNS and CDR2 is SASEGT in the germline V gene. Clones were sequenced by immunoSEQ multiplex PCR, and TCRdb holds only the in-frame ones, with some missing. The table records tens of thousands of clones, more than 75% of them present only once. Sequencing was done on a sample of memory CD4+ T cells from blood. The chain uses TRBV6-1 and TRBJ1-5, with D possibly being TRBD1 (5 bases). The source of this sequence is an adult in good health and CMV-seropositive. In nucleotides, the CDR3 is TGTGCCAGCACCGGGGGGACCTTCAGCAATCAGCCCCAGCATTTT. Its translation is CASTGGTFSNQPQHF.